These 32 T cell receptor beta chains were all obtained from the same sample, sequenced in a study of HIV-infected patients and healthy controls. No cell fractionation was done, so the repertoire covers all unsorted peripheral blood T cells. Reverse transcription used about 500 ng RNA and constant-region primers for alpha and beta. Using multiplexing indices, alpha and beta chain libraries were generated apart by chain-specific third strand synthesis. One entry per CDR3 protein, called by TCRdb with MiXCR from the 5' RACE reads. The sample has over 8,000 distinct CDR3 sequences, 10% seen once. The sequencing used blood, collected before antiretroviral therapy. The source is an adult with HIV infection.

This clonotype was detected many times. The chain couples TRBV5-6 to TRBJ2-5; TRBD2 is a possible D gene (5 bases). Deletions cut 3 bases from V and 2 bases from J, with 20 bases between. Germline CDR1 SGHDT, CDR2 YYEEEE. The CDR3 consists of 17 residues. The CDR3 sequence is CASSSISPRLLQETQYF. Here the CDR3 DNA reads TGTGCCAGCAGCTCGATCTCCCCTCGACTACTTCAAGAGACCCAGTACTTC.

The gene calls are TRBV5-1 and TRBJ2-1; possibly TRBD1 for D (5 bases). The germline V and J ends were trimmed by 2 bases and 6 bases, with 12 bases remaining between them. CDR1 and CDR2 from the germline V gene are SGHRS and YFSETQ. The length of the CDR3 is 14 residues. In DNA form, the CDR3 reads TGCGCCAGCAGCTTTTCTACAGGAACCAATGAGCAGTTCTTC. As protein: CASSFSTGTNEQFF.

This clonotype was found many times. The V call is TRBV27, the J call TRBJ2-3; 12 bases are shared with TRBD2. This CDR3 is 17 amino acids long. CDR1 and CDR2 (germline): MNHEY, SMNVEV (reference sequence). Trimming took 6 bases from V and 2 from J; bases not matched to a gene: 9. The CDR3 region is CASSRLGTSGFTDTQYF. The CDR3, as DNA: TGTGCCAGCAGCAGGCTAGGGACTAGCGGGTTCACAGATACGCAGTATTTT.

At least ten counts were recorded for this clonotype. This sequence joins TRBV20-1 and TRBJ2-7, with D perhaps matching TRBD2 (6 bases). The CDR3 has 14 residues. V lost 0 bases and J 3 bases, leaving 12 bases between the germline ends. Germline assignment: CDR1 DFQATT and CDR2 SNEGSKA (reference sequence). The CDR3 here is CSARDRDFLYEQYF. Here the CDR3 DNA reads TGCAGTGCTAGAGATCGGGACTTCCTCTACGAGCAGTACTTC.

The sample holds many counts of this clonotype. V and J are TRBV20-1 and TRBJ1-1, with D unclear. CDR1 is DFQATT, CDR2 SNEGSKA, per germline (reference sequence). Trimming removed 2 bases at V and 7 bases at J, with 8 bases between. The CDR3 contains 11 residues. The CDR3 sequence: CSARREYEAFF. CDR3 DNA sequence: TGCAGTGCTAGAAGAGAGTATGAAGCTTTCTTT.

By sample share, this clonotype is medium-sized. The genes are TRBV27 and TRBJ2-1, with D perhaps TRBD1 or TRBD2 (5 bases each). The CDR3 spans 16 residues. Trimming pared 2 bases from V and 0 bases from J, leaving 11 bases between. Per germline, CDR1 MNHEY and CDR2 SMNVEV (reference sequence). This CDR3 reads CASSLTYGASYNEQFF. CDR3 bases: TGTGCCAGCAGTTTAACTTACGGGGCCTCCTACAATGAGCAGTTCTTC.

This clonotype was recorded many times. Here the CDR3 DNA reads TGTGCCAGCAGAACCGGGACTACAGATACGCAGTATTTT. This codes for CASRTGTTDTQYF. The rearrangement joins TRBV6-6 to TRBJ2-3; D is possibly TRBD2 (6 bases). Per germline, CDR1 MNHNY and CDR2 SVGAGI (reference sequence). V shed 6 bases and J shed 3 bases, with 10 bases lying between them. The CDR3 contains 13 residues.

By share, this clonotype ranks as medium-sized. This chain's CDR3 is CASSLSTQGQGPTEAFF. The CDR3 nucleotides read TGTGCCAGCAGTTTATCTACCCAGGGACAGGGGCCTACTGAAGCTTTCTTT. V gene TRBV27 combines with J gene TRBJ1-1, with 10 nucleotides matching TRBD1. The V gene's germline CDR1 is MNHEY and CDR2 SMNVEV (reference sequence). The CDR3 covers 17 residues. V trimming: 0 bases; J trimming: 5 bases; junction bases outside the gene matches: 9.

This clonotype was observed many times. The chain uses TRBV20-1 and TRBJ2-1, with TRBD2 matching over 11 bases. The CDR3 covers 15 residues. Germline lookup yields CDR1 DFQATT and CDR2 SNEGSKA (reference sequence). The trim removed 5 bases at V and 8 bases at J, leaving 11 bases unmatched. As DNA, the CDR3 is TGCAGTGCTGCCGAACTAGCGGGAGCTCTAGATGAGCAGTTCTTC. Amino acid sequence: CSAAELAGALDEQFF.

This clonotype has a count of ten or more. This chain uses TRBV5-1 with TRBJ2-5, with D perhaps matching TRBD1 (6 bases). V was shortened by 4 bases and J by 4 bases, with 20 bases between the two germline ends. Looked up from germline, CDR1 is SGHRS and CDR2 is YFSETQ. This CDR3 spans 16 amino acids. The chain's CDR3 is CASSHNHRDSGETQYF. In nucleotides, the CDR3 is TGCGCCAGCAGCCATAATCACAGGGATAGTGGAGAGACCCAGTACTTC.

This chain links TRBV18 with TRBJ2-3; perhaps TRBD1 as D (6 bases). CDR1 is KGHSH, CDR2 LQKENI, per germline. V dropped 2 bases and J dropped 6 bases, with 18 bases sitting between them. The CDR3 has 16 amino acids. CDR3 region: CASSPRTESLLDTQYF. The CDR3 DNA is TGTGCCAGCTCACCAAGGACAGAGTCCCTTTTGGATACGCAGTATTTT. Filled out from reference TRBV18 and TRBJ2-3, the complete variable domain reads NAGVMQNPRHLVRRRGQEARLRCSPMKGHSHVYWYRQLPEEGLKFMVYLQKENIIDESGMPKERFSAEFPKEGPSILRIQQVVRGDSAAYFCASSPRTESLLDTQYFGPGTRLTVL.

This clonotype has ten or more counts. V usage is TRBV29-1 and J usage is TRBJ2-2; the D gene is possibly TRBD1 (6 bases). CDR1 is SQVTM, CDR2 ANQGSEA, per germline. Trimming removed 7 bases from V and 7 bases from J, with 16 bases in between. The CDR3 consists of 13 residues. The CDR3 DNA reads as TGCAGCGGAACAGGGTTGGTTGGCGGGGAGCTGTTTTTT. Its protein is CSGTGLVGGELFF.

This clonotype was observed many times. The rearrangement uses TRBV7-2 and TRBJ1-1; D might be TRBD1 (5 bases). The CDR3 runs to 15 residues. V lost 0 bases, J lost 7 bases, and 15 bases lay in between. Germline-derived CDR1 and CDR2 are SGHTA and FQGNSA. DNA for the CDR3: TGTGCCAGCAGCTTAGCGCGGAGGGGACTGGATGAAGCTTTCTTT. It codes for CASSLARRGLDEAFF.

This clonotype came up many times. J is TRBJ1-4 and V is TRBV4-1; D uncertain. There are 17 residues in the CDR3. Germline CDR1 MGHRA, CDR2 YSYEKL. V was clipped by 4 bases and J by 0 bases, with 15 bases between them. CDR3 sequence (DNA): TGCGCCAGCAGCCGACTCACCGCGGTTACAACTAATGAAAAACTGTTTTTT. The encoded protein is CASSRLTAVTTNEKLFF.

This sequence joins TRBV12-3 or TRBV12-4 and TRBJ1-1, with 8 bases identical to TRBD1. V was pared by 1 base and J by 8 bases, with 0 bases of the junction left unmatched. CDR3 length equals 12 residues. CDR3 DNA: TGTGCCAGCAGTTTAGGACAGGGGGAAGCTTTCTTT. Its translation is CASSLGQGEAFF.

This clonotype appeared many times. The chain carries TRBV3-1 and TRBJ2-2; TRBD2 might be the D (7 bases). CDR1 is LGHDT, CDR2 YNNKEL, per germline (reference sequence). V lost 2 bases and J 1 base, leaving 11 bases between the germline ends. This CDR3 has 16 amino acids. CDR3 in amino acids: CASSQLGGENTGELFF. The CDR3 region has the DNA TGTGCCAGCAGCCAACTAGGGGGGGAGAACACCGGGGAGCTGTTTTTT.

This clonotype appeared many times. The CDR3 sequence is CASTVAGLADNEQFF. CDR3 DNA sequence: TGTGCCAGCACCGTCGCAGGACTAGCGGACAATGAGCAGTTCTTC. The chain is built from TRBV28 and TRBJ2-1; 10 bases align to TRBD2. V was clipped by 7 bases and J by 5 bases; unmatched bases: 8. The CDR3 loop spans 15 amino acids. The V gene's germline CDR1 is MDHEN and CDR2 SYDVKM.

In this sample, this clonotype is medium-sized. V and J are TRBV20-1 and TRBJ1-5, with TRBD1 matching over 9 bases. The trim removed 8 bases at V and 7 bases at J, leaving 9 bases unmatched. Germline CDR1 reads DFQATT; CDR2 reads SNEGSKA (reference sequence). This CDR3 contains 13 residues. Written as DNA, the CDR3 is TGCAGTCCCCGAGGGACAGGGTACCAGCCCCAGCATTTT. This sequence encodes CSPRGTGYQPQHF.

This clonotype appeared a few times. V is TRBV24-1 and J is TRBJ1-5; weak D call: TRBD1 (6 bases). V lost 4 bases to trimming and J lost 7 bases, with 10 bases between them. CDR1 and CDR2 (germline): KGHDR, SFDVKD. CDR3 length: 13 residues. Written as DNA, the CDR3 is TGTGCCACCAGTGAGCCGGGGGCGCAGCCCCAGCATTTT. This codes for CATSEPGAQPQHF.

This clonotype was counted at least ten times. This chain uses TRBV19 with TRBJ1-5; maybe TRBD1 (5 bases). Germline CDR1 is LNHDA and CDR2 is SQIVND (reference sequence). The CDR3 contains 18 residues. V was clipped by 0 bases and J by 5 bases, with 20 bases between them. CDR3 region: CASSIEGRAAQIHQPQHF. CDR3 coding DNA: TGTGCCAGTAGTATAGAGGGGCGGGCAGCTCAGATCCATCAGCCCCAGCATTTT.

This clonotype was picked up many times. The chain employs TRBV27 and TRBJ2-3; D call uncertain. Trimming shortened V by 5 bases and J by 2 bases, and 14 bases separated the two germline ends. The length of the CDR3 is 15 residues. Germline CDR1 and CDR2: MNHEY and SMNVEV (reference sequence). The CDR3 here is CASSQLGRNTDTQYF. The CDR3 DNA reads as TGTGCCAGCAGTCAATTGGGAAGAAACACAGATACGCAGTATTTT.

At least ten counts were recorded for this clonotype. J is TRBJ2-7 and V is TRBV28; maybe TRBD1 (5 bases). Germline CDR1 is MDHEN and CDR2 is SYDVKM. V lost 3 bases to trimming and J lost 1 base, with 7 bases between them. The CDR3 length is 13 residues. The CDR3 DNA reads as TGTGCCAGCAGTTTGGGGCAATCCTACGAGCAGTACTTC. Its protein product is CASSLGQSYEQYF.

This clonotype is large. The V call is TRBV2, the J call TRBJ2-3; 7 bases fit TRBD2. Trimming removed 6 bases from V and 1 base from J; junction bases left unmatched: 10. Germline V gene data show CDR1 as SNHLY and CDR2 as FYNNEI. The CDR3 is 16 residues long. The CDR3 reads CASRALSGEGTDTQYF. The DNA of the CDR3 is TGTGCCAGCAGGGCCTTAAGCGGGGAGGGCACAGATACGCAGTATTTT.

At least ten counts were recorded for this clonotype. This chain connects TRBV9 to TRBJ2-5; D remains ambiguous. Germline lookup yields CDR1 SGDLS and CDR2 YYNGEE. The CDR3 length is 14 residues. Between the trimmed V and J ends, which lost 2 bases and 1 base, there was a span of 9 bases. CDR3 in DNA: TGTGCCAGCAGCGTGTCCGGGTCCCAAGAGACCCAGTACTTC. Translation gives CASSVSGSQETQYF.

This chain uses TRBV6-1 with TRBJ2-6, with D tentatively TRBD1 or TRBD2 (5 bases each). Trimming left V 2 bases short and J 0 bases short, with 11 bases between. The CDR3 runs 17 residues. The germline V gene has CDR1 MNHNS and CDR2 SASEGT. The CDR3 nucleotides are TGTGCCAGCAGTGAACAGGGAGACGGCTCTGGGGCCAACGTCCTGACTTTC. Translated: CASSEQGDGSGANVLTF.

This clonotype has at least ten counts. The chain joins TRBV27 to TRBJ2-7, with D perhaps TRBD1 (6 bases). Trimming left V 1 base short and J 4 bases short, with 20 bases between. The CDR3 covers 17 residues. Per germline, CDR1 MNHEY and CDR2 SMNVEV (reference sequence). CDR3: CASSLFAVGPQGYEQYF. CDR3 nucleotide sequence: TGTGCCAGCAGTTTATTTGCAGTCGGACCCCAGGGGTACGAGCAGTACTTC.

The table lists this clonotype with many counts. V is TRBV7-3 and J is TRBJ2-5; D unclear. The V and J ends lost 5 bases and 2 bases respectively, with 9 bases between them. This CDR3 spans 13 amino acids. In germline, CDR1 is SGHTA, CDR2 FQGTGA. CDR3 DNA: TGTGCCAGCAGCATAAAGCTACAAGAGACCCAGTACTTC. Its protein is CASSIKLQETQYF.

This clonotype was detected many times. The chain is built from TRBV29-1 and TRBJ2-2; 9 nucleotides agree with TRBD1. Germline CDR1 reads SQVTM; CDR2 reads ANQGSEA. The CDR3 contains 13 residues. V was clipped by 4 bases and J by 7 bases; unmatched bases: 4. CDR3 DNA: TGCAGCGTTGTTCGACAGGGGGTCGGGGAGCTGTTTTTT. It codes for CSVVRQGVGELFF.

CDR3 nucleotides: TGTGCCAGCAGCAAAAGGAGGAATGAAGAGACCCAGTACTTC. It specifies CASSKRRNEETQYF. J is TRBJ2-5 and V is TRBV7-9; a weak D match, TRBD2 (5 bases). V was cut by 5 bases and J by 3 bases, with 13 bases left in between. The germline V gene encodes CDR1 SEHNR and CDR2 FQNEAQ (reference sequence). This CDR3 is built from 14 residues.

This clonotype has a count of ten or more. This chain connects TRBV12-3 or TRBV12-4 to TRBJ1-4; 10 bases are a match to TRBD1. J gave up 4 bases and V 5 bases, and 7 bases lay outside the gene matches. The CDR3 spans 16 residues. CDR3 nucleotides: TGTGCCAGCAGTCCAAGGACAGGGGGGGATAATGAAAAACTGTTTTTT. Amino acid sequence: CASSPRTGGDNEKLFF.

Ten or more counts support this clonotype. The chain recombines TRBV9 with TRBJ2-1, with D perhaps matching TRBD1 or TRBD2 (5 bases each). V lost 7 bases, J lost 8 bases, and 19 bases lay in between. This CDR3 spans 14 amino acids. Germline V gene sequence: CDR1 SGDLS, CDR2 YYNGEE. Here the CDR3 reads CASEDTLGTDEQFF. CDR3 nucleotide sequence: TGTGCCAGCGAGGACACTCTGGGGACGGATGAGCAGTTCTTC. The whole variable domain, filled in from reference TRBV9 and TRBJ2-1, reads DSGVTQTPKHLITATGQRVTLRCSPRSGDLSVYWYQQSLDQGLQFLIQYYNGEERAKGNILERFSAQQFPDLHSELNLSSLELGDSALYFCASEDTLGTDEQFFGPGTRLTVL.

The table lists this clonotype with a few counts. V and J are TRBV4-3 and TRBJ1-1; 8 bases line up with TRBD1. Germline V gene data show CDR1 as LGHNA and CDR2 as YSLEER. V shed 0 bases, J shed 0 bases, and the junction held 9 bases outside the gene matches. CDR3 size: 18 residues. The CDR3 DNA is TGCGCCAGCAGCCAAGATGGGGGGACAGGTCAGATGAACACTGAAGCTTTCTTT. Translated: CASSQDGGTGQMNTEAFF.